The rows below give T cell receptor beta chains drawn from one sample of a study of blood T cell repertoires in COVID-19. The assay was immunoSEQ multiplex PCR, and TCRdb's table has in-frame clones only and misses some. Of roughly 76,000 clones listed, about four fifths are singletons. Sequencing was performed on peripheral blood. The receptors stem from a woman in her 70s with acute or convalescent COVID-19. Both conserved end residues are part of each CDR3. The D gene is left open where the match is weak. Clone size is given for some rows only: seen once, a few or many times, or a class if the clone is expanded.

V gene: TRBV30; clone size: .; J gene: TRBJ1-1; CDR3 length: 13; D gene: TRBD1; CDR3 DNA: TGTGCCTGTCGGGACAGATTTGACACTGAAGCTTTCTTT; CDR3 protein: CACRDRFDTEAFF
V gene: TRBV4-1; clone size: .; J gene: TRBJ1-5; CDR3 length: 15; D gene: TRBD1; CDR3 DNA: TGCGCCAGCAGCCCGACAGGGGAGGGCAATCAGCCCCAGCATTTT; CDR3 protein: CASSPTGEGNQPQHF
V gene: TRBV10-3; clone size: .; J gene: TRBJ2-5; CDR3 length: 14; D gene: TRBD2; CDR3 DNA: TGTGCTATCTCTACTAGCGGGAGTTTAGAGACCCAGTACTTC; CDR3 protein: CAISTSGSLETQYF
V gene: TRBV5-4; clone size: .; J gene: TRBJ2-5; CDR3 length: 13; D gene: .; CDR3 DNA: TGTGCCAGCAGCTTGGCAGGGGCTGAGACCCAGTACTTC; CDR3 protein: CASSLAGAETQYF
V gene: TRBV30; clone size: .; J gene: TRBJ1-2; CDR3 length: 14; D gene: .; CDR3 DNA: TGTGCCTGGAGTGTAGACCAGGGAAGAGGTGGCTACACCTTC; CDR3 protein: CAWSVDQGRGGYTF
V gene: TRBV7-9; clone size: .; J gene: TRBJ2-2; CDR3 length: 16; D gene: .; CDR3 DNA: TGTGCCAGCAGCTTTGTCTCCGGGAGATTCACCGGGGAGCTGTTTTTT; CDR3 protein: CASSFVSGRFTGELFF
V gene: TRBV7-3; clone size: .; J gene: TRBJ2-7; CDR3 length: 15; D gene: TRBD1; CDR3 DNA: TGTGCCAGCAGCCTAGACAGGGGGTATACCTACGAGCAGTACTTC; CDR3 protein: CASSLDRGYTYEQYF
V gene: TRBV5-1; clone size: .; J gene: TRBJ2-2; CDR3 length: 18; D gene: TRBD1; CDR3 DNA: TGCGCCAGCAGCCCAGGAACCCCGGGACAGGGATACACCGGGGAGCTGTTTTTT; CDR3 protein: CASSPGTPGQGYTGELFF
V gene: TRBV19; clone size: .; J gene: TRBJ1-1; CDR3 length: 13; D gene: TRBD1; CDR3 DNA: TGTGCCAGTAGTAAGGTACAGGGGGCTGAAGCTTTCTTT; CDR3 protein: CASSKVQGAEAFF
V gene: TRBV12-3/TRBV12-4; clone size: .; J gene: TRBJ2-2; CDR3 length: 13; D gene: .; CDR3 DNA: TGTGCCAGCACACGAAGGGGAACCGGGGAGCTGTTTTTT; CDR3 protein: CASTRRGTGELFF
V gene: TRBV27; clone size: .; J gene: TRBJ2-7; CDR3 length: 14; D gene: TRBD1; CDR3 DNA: TGTGCCAGCAGCTTGGGACAGACCTTGGGGGAGCAGTACTTC; CDR3 protein: CASSLGQTLGEQYF
V gene: TRBV5-6; clone size: .; J gene: TRBJ1-2; CDR3 length: 14; D gene: TRBD1; CDR3 DNA: TGTGCCAGCAGCTTAGCAGGAGGGGGCCAAGGCTACACCTTC; CDR3 protein: CASSLAGGGQGYTF
V gene: TRBV27; clone size: .; J gene: TRBJ1-5; CDR3 length: 17; D gene: TRBD1; CDR3 DNA: TGTGCCAGCAGGGCGAACCAGGGGGCAGTTAGCAATCAGCCCCAGCATTTT; CDR3 protein: CASRANQGAVSNQPQHF
V gene: TRBV20-1; clone size: .; J gene: TRBJ1-1; CDR3 length: 18; D gene: .; CDR3 DNA: TGCAGTGCTAGTGCGATTAATCTGGGGCCTTCACTGAACACTGAAGCTTTCTTT; CDR3 protein: CSASAINLGPSLNTEAFF
V gene: TRBV19; clone size: .; J gene: TRBJ2-7; CDR3 length: 13; D gene: .; CDR3 DNA: TGTGCCAGTAGTAGGGGACTGAAAACCGAGCAGTACTTC; CDR3 protein: CASSRGLKTEQYF
V gene: TRBV12-3/TRBV12-4; clone size: .; J gene: TRBJ1-6; CDR3 length: 13; D gene: .; CDR3 DNA: TGTGCCAGCAGTTTAACGGGAAATTCACCCCTCCACTTT; CDR3 protein: CASSLTGNSPLHF
V gene: TRBV4-2; clone size: .; J gene: TRBJ2-5; CDR3 length: 18; D gene: TRBD2; CDR3 DNA: TGTGCCAGCAGCCAAGATTGGATAGCGGGAGGAGGAGAAGAGACCCAGTACTTC; CDR3 protein: CASSQDWIAGGGEETQYF
V gene: TRBV18; clone size: .; J gene: TRBJ2-3; CDR3 length: 15; D gene: TRBD2; CDR3 DNA: TGTGCCAGCTCACCGTCACTAGCGGACACAGATACGCAGTATTTT; CDR3 protein: CASSPSLADTDTQYF
V gene: TRBV5-1; clone size: .; J gene: TRBJ1-2; CDR3 length: 14; D gene: .; CDR3 DNA: TGCGCCAGCAGGCCCCCGGGGAAAGTCTATGGCTACACCTTC; CDR3 protein: CASRPPGKVYGYTF
V gene: TRBV5-4; clone size: .; J gene: TRBJ2-3; CDR3 length: 13; D gene: TRBD2; CDR3 DNA: TGTGCCAGCAGCCTAGCGGGAGGTGATACGCAGTATTTT; CDR3 protein: CASSLAGGDTQYF
V gene: TRBV9; clone size: once; J gene: TRBJ2-1; CDR3 length: 15; D gene: TRBD2; CDR3 DNA: TGTGCCAGCAGCGTAGGGCTAGCGGGAGTAAATGAGCAGTTCTTC; CDR3 protein: CASSVGLAGVNEQFF
V gene: TRBV27; clone size: .; J gene: TRBJ2-2; CDR3 length: 15; D gene: .; CDR3 DNA: TGTGCCAGCAGGGCGGAAGCGGGTTACACCGGGGAGCTGTTTTTT; CDR3 protein: CASRAEAGYTGELFF
V gene: TRBV2; clone size: .; J gene: TRBJ1-6; CDR3 length: 15; D gene: .; CDR3 DNA: TGTGCCAGCAGTGAATTTACGGTTGAAAATTCACCCCTCCACTTT; CDR3 protein: CASSEFTVENSPLHF
V gene: TRBV5-1; clone size: medium-sized; J gene: TRBJ2-7; CDR3 length: 11; D gene: .; CDR3 DNA: TGCGCCAGCAGTGAGGGTAACGAGCAGTACTTC; CDR3 protein: CASSEGNEQYF
V gene: TRBV19; clone size: .; J gene: TRBJ2-7; CDR3 length: 15; D gene: .; CDR3 DNA: TGTGCCAGTAGTATTAGGGCAGGGGCTAGGTACGAGCAGTACTTC; CDR3 protein: CASSIRAGARYEQYF
V gene: TRBV30; clone size: .; J gene: TRBJ2-5; CDR3 length: 15; D gene: TRBD1; CDR3 DNA: TGTGCCTGGAGTGCAAACAGGGGGCTGCAAGAGACCCAGTACTTC; CDR3 protein: CAWSANRGLQETQYF
V gene: TRBV19; clone size: .; J gene: TRBJ2-7; CDR3 length: 13; D gene: .; CDR3 DNA: TGTGCCAGTAGCACGACACCACGCTACGAGCAGTACTTC; CDR3 protein: CASSTTPRYEQYF
V gene: TRBV10-3; clone size: once; J gene: TRBJ2-7; CDR3 length: 16; D gene: TRBD2; CDR3 DNA: TGTGCCACGAGCGAGGGGCTAGCGGACCTCTCCTACGAGCAGTACTTC; CDR3 protein: CATSEGLADLSYEQYF
V gene: TRBV30; clone size: .; J gene: TRBJ1-3; CDR3 length: 14; D gene: TRBD1; CDR3 DNA: TGTGCCTGGACGGACAGGGTAGGGGCAAACACCATATATTTT; CDR3 protein: CAWTDRVGANTIYF
V gene: TRBV27; clone size: .; J gene: TRBJ2-7; CDR3 length: 17; D gene: .; CDR3 DNA: TGTGCCAGCAGTTTACCGGATGATAGACTAGATTGGTACGAGCAGTACTTC; CDR3 protein: CASSLPDDRLDWYEQYF
V gene: TRBV3-1/TRBV3-2; clone size: .; J gene: TRBJ2-1; CDR3 length: 16; D gene: .; CDR3 DNA: TGTGCCAGCAGCCAGGCGGCGCGAGACTTCTACAATGAGCAGTTCTTC; CDR3 protein: CASSQAARDFYNEQFF